The 12 T cell receptor beta chains listed next were all sequenced from one sample in a study of early T cells in non-severe SARS-CoV-2 infection. TCRdb reprocessed the 5' RACE reads with MiXCR, giving one entry per CDR3 protein. The sample holds some 35,000 distinct CDR3 sequences, roughly 5.6% seen once. Material for sequencing was whole blood. The receptor set was obtained from an adult who was a healthcare worker with PCR-confirmed SARS-CoV-2 infection or an uninfected control (not recorded which).

This chain links TRBV12-3 or TRBV12-4 with TRBJ2-1; D call uncertain. The CDR3 covers 11 residues. Trimming cost V 3 bases and J 10 bases, with 7 bases left between them. CDR3: CASSFIREQFF. The CDR3 DNA follows: TGTGCCAGCAGTTTCATCAGGGAGCAGTTCTTC.

This clonotype was seen repeatedly, ten times or more. The chain combines TRBV7-2 with TRBJ2-7; D unclear. The CDR3 covers 12 residues. Trimming cost V 5 bases and J 11 bases, with 16 bases left between them. The germline gives CDR1 SGHTA, CDR2 FQGNSA. CDR3 nucleotides: TGTGCCAGCAGCCGCTACGACGATCGGGAGTACTTC. Protein: CASSRYDDREYF. Based on the CDR3 plus reference TRBV7-2 and TRBJ2-7, the full variable domain is GAGVSQSPSNKVTEKGKDVELRCDPISGHTALYWYRQSLGQGLEFLIYFQGNSAPDKSGLPSDRFSAERTGGSVSTLTIQRTQQEDSAVYLCASSRYDDREYFGPGTRLTVT.

This clonotype was seen many times. J is TRBJ2-3 and V is TRBV7-3; D remains ambiguous. The V and J ends lost 5 bases and 4 bases respectively, with 10 bases between them. This CDR3 contains 13 residues. Germline lookup yields CDR1 SGHTA and CDR2 FQGTGA. The CDR3 DNA sequence: TGTGCCAGCAGCCTCCTCACGGCAGATACGCAGTATTTT. Protein: CASSLLTADTQYF.

The V call is TRBV15, the J call TRBJ1-6; D remains unclear. V gave up 5 bases and J gave up 4 bases, with 9 bases separating them. Germline V gene lookup returns CDR1 LNHNV and CDR2 YYDKDF (reference sequence). The CDR3 is 14 amino acids. This chain's CDR3 is CATSSKRYNSPLHF. In DNA form, the CDR3 reads TGTGCCACCAGCTCCAAGAGGTATAATTCACCCCTCCACTTT.

This clonotype has at least ten counts. The gene calls are TRBV27 and TRBJ2-1; D is ambiguous. With 7 bases removed from V and 4 bases from J, the gap between germline ends came to 17 bases. CDR3 size: 15 residues. Germline V gives CDR1 MNHEY, CDR2 SMNVEV (reference sequence). Written as DNA, the CDR3 is TGTGCCAGCACGCACAAACCCACCCTATACAATGAGCAGTTCTTC. It is translated as CASTHKPTLYNEQFF.

This clonotype was detected ten times or more. A junction boundary mismatches the germline segment, possibly from a read error. V usage is TRBV19 and J usage is TRBJ1-3, with D perhaps TRBD1 (5 bases). Germline V lookup: CDR1 LNHDA, CDR2 SQIVND (reference sequence). The length of the CDR3 is 16 residues. The CDR3 DNA is TGTGCCAGTAGTAGGACCGGGGCCCGCTCTGAAAACACCATATATTTT. It translates to CASSRTGARSENTIYF.

This clonotype occurred many times. V usage is TRBV6-2 or TRBV6-3 and J usage is TRBJ2-1; 12 nucleotides line up with TRBD2. Trimming at V came to 0 bases and at J to 9 bases, leaving 6 bases not matched to a gene. CDR1 MNHEY and CDR2 SVGEGT come from the germline V gene. The CDR3 consists of 16 residues. Here the CDR3 reads CASSYSQTSGGLEQFF. DNA of the CDR3: TGTGCCAGCAGTTACTCGCAGACTAGCGGGGGCCTTGAGCAGTTCTTC.

The chain joins TRBV7-2 to TRBJ2-3; 9 bases are a match to TRBD2. Trimming removed 5 bases from V and 5 bases from J; junction bases left unmatched: 8. Germline V gene data show CDR1 as SGHTA and CDR2 as FQGNSA. This CDR3 comprises 15 residues. CDR3 sequence: CASSLIAGAGDTQYF. The CDR3 nucleotides are TGTGCCAGCAGCCTCATAGCGGGGGCAGGAGATACGCAGTATTTT.

At least ten counts were recorded for this clonotype. This chain uses TRBV3-1 with TRBJ2-6; weak D call: TRBD2 (5 bases). CDR1 is LGHDT, CDR2 YNNKEL, per germline (reference sequence). V lost 3 bases and J lost 3, with 12 bases in between. The CDR3 is made up of 16 amino acids. CDR3 coding DNA: TGTGCCAGCAGCCATTTAGGGAGCCTTGGGGCCAACGTCCTGACTTTC. Residues: CASSHLGSLGANVLTF. Complete variable domain (other parts from reference TRBV3-1 and TRBJ2-6): DTAVSQTPKYLVTQMGNDKSIKCEQNLGHDTMYWYKQDSKKFLKIMFSYNNKELIINETVPNRFSPKSPDKAHLNLHINSLELGDSAVYFCASSHLGSLGANVLTFGAGSRLTVL.

This clonotype was recorded many times. The chain carries TRBV18 and TRBJ1-1, with 7 bases fitting TRBD1. The CDR3 is 14 residues long. V shed 4 bases, J shed 3 bases, and the junction held 5 bases outside the gene matches. CDR1 is KGHSH, CDR2 LQKENI, per germline. The CDR3 bases are TGTGCCAGCTCACTAAACACAGGGGACACTGAAGCTTTCTTT. Residues: CASSLNTGDTEAFF.

Many counts were recorded for this clonotype. At one boundary the junction diverges from the germline segment, which might be a read error. The genes are TRBV7-9 and TRBJ2-1, with D hard to call. The CDR3 totals 11 residues. In germline, CDR1 is SEHNR, CDR2 FQNEAQ (reference sequence). CDR3 DNA: TGTGCCAGCAGCTTAAGGGCAGACCTTTACTTC. Residues: CASSLRADLYF.

This clonotype was detected once. A much larger clone differs from this one at a single base, so this may be a read error. Lacking the conserved final phenylalanine or tryptophan, this CDR3 likely reflects a read error. The V and J genes are TRBV2 and TRBJ2-7, with D perhaps TRBD1 or TRBD2 (5 bases each). Germline V gene data show CDR1 as SNHLY and CDR2 as FYNNEI. The CDR3 contains 14 residues. Trimming took off 5 bases at V and 5 bases at J, with 16 bases between the two ends. The CDR3 DNA reads as TGTGCCAGCAGTACCCGGGACGCGGTTAACGAGCAGTACCTC. Protein product: CASSTRDAVNEQYL.